Included here is one TCR beta chain sequence, with context. Its matching antigen is unknown. The data belong to a study of coeliac disease. Study details: Each coeliac patient was active, refractory type I, or diet-controlled. Without high-resolution HLA typing, biased TRBV7-2 usage was examined as a proof of principle. Notes on the study in general: Few TRB amino acid sequences were shared between samples; most were unique.

Sequenced by immunoSEQ multiplex PCR; TCRdb stores in-frame clones only, minus some. Among approximately 7,000 clones, 66% were seen once, and the ten largest hold about 6.7%. Cells were frozen in aliquots of roughly 530,000, and one aliquot per fraction was sequenced. CDR3 size: 12 residues. Trimming removed 9 bases from V and 4 bases from J, with 10 bases in between. CDR1 and CDR2 from the germline V gene are SGHNT and YYREEE (reference sequence). The source of this sequence is a man aged 45-65 years with active celiac disease. The sample was lamina propria lymphocytes from the gut. This sequence joins TRBV5-4 and TRBJ2-2, with D unclear. CDR3 nucleotides: TGTGCCATTTACGAGAGCACCGGGGAGCTGTTTTTT. It yields the protein CAIYESTGELFF.